One TCR beta chain is described in this entry. Its antigen is still unknown. The sample is drawn from a study of cytomegalovirus exposure and HLA in healthy donors. It was with 60 Vbeta and 13 Jbeta primers that the PCR ran. TCRdb keeps only in-frame clones here, not all; method: immunoSEQ multiplex PCR. The profile covers 150,000 or so clones, with 80% appearing a single time and about 5% taken by the ten largest. Study findings and constraints: Accounts indicate the classifier identified cytomegalovirus status with strong specificity and sensitivity. Cytomegalovirus association was assigned to about 150 TCR beta chains. Most TCR sequences were uncommon, yet certain public TCRs appeared in many donors.

The sequence was obtained from a woman aged 45-59 years in good health and CMV-seropositive. The sequencing sample was made of PBMCs.

The CDR3 DNA follows: TGTGCCAGTAGTCCTCAGGCTGGTAGCGGTCAGCCCCAGCATTTT. This sequence encodes CASSPQAGSGQPQHF. The rearrangement uses TRBV19 and TRBJ1-5; D is uncertain. CDR3 size: 15 residues. V lost 5 bases, J lost 6 bases, and 17 bases lay in between. Germline CDR1 reads LNHDA; CDR2 reads SQIVND (reference sequence).